Each of the 17 T cell receptor beta chains below was sequenced from the same sample in a study of blood T cells in healthy people across ages. Primers used in a second PCR of roughly 7 to 12 cycles were a sample-barcoded 5' primer and a J-beta primer mix. TCRdb ran MiXCR on the 5' RACE reads and lists one entry per CDR3 protein. The sample lists about 1.6 million distinct CDR3 sequences; about 35% were seen once. The sample was blood. The origin of the receptors is a woman in her twenties or thirties in good health.

The rearrangement links TRBV12-3 or TRBV12-4 to TRBJ1-1; D is possibly TRBD1 (5 bases). Trimming pared 3 bases from V and 3 bases from J, leaving 11 bases between. The CDR3 contains 14 residues. This CDR3 reads CASSFRGMDTEAFF. In DNA, the CDR3 is TGTGCCAGCAGTTTTAGGGGAATGGACACTGAAGCTTTCTTT.

The rearrangement uses TRBV30 and TRBJ1-5, with D perhaps TRBD1 (5 bases). The CDR3 covers 13 residues. Per the germline V gene, CDR1 is GTSNPN and CDR2 is SVGIG (reference sequence). The V end was cut by 0 bases, the J end by 4 bases, with 7 bases between. The DNA for the CDR3 is TGTGCCTGGAGTGTTTCAGGGAATCAGCCCCAGCATTTT. Its translation: CAWSVSGNQPQHF. Variable domain in full (rest from reference TRBV30 and TRBJ1-5): SQTIHQWPATLVQPVGSPLSLECTVEGTSNPNLYWYRQAAGRGLQLLFYSVGIGQISSEVPQNLSASRPQDRQFILSSKKLLLSDSGFYLCAWSVSGNQPQHFGDGTRLSIL.

This clonotype was seen more than once but under ten times. The chain links TRBV12-3 or TRBV12-4 to TRBJ2-1; D might be TRBD2 (5 bases). The V end lost 3 bases, the J end lost 3 bases, and 12 bases lay between the germline ends. This CDR3 spans 15 amino acids. The CDR3 here is CASSLLREIYNEQFF. The CDR3, as DNA: TGTGCCAGCAGTTTGTTAAGGGAGATCTACAATGAGCAGTTCTTC.

Details on this clonotype: This may be a read error, as it is one base from a much larger clone. The chain recombines TRBV7-9 with TRBJ2-5; D gene ambiguous. Per germline, CDR1 SEHNR and CDR2 FQNEAQ (reference sequence). The CDR3 is 13 amino acids. The CDR3 nucleotides are TGTGCCGGCAGCGACGCGTCGAAGGAGACCCAGTACTTC. It specifies CAGSDASKETQYF.

In the case of this clonotype: One end of the junction fails to match germline, which may point to a read error. V is TRBV7-2 and J is TRBJ2-1; TRBD2 agrees at 10 bases. Germline values: CDR1 SGHTA, CDR2 FQGNSA. The CDR3 covers 15 residues. As DNA, the CDR3 is TGTGCCAGCAGCTTGTTTAGCGGGGGGAGTAATGAGGAGTTCTTC. This sequence encodes CASSLFSGGSNEEFF.

This chain joins TRBV2 and TRBJ2-5; 7 bases agree with TRBD1. The germline CDR1 and CDR2 sequences are SNHLY and FYNNEI. Losses at the gene ends were 3 bases for V and 6 bases for J; bases not matched to a gene: 10. The CDR3 contains 15 residues. CDR3 bases: TGTGCCAGCAGTGATGAACAGGGGATTACGAAGACCCAGTACTTC. Translated, it gives CASSDEQGITKTQYF.

This clonotype was observed a few times. The V call is TRBV10-3, the J call TRBJ2-1, with 10 bases identical to TRBD2. The germline CDR1 and CDR2 sequences are ENHRY and SYGVKD. The junction had 6 bases not matched to a gene; V was cut back by 0 bases and J by 4 bases. The CDR3 is made up of 17 amino acids. As DNA, the CDR3 is TGTGCCATCAGTGAGTCGATAGCGGGGGGAAAATACAATGAGCAGTTCTTC. Its translation is CAISESIAGGKYNEQFF.

This clonotype was counted once. Sequence at one end of the junction differs from germline and may be a read error. The CDR3 DNA sequence: TGTGCCAGCAGGGAAGCCCGGTTAGGGGAGACCCAGTACTTC. It translates to CASREARLGETQYF. The chain uses TRBV6-1 and TRBJ2-5; no firm D call. The germline V gene encodes CDR1 MNHNS and CDR2 SASEGT. The CDR3 covers 14 residues.

This clonotype has more than one count but fewer than ten. The J gene is TRBJ2-3, the V gene TRBV5-5; possible D gene TRBD2, 7 bases. The germline V and J ends were trimmed by 0 bases and 5 bases, with 22 bases remaining between them. CDR1 and CDR2 from the germline V gene are SGHKS and YYEKEE (reference sequence). This CDR3 has 18 amino acids. In nucleotides, the CDR3 is TGTGCCAGCAGCTTGGGTAGGGGGGGCTCCGCGACAATAGATACGCAGTATTTT. Translated, it gives CASSLGRGGSATIDTQYF.

The chain carries TRBV5-1 and TRBJ1-1, with 8 bases matching TRBD1. Unmatched junction bases numbered 8, after V lost 4 bases and J lost 3 bases. Per germline, CDR1 SGHRS and CDR2 YFSETQ. CDR3 length: 15 amino acids. CDR3 sequence: CASSPLTGADTEAFF. The CDR3 DNA follows: TGCGCCAGCAGCCCTCTGACAGGGGCGGACACTGAAGCTTTCTTT. Using reference TRBV5-1 and TRBJ1-1 for the parts outside the CDR3, the full variable domain is KAGVTQTPRYLIKTRGQQVTLSCSPISGHRSVSWYQQTPGQGLQFLFEYFSETQRNKGNFPGRFSGRQFSNSRSEMNVSTLELGDSALYLCASSPLTGADTEAFFGQGTRLTVV.

The chain links TRBV6-1 to TRBJ2-3; 8 bases match TRBD1. Losses at the gene ends were 5 bases for V and 6 bases for J; bases not matched to a gene: 13. CDR3 length: 16 amino acids. CDR1 is MNHNS, CDR2 SASEGT, per germline. The CDR3: CASSPSGGGWVDTQYF. The CDR3 nucleotides are TGTGCCAGCAGTCCTTCAGGGGGCGGGTGGGTGGATACGCAGTATTTT.

This clonotype appeared a few times. The V gene is TRBV3-1, the J gene TRBJ2-5; maybe TRBD2 (7 bases). CDR1 and CDR2 (germline): LGHDT, YNNKEL (reference sequence). The CDR3 sequence is 14 residues long. V lost 5 bases and J 5 bases, leaving 15 bases between the germline ends. CDR3 DNA: TGTGCCAGCAGCTCTTCGGGGGGCCATGAGACCCAGTACTTC. This sequence encodes CASSSSGGHETQYF.

This clonotype was picked up a small number of times. This sequence joins TRBV20-1 and TRBJ2-1; TRBD2 matches at 11 bases. The trim removed 0 bases at V and 3 bases at J, leaving 1 base unmatched. Looked up from germline, CDR1 is DFQATT and CDR2 is SNEGSKA (reference sequence). CDR3 size: 15 residues. For the CDR3, the DNA is TGCAGTGCTAGAGAGACTAGCGGGAACTACAATGAGCAGTTCTTC. This encodes CSARETSGNYNEQFF.

This CDR3 is CASSPGRNTIYF. The CDR3 region has the DNA TGTGCCAGCTCACCTGGTAGAAACACCATATATTTT. The J gene is TRBJ1-3, the V gene TRBV18; D remains ambiguous. Germline V gene sequence: CDR1 KGHSH, CDR2 LQKENI. The germline V and J ends were trimmed by 3 bases and 5 bases, with 5 bases remaining between them. The length of the CDR3 is 12 residues. Full variable domain (missing parts from reference TRBV18 and TRBJ1-3): NAGVMQNPRHLVRRRGQEARLRCSPMKGHSHVYWYRQLPEEGLKFMVYLQKENIIDESGMPKERFSAEFPKEGPSILRIQQVVRGDSAAYFCASSPGRNTIYFGEGSWLTVV.

This clonotype occurred many times. The rearrangement joins TRBV10-3 to TRBJ1-1; TRBD1 matches 9 bases. V lost 1 base, J lost 0 bases, and 6 bases stayed unmatched. CDR1 ENHRY and CDR2 SYGVKD come from the germline V gene. CDR3 size: 17 residues. The CDR3 DNA follows: TGTGCCATCAGTGAGTACCGGGACAGGGCAATGAACACTGAAGCTTTCTTT. Protein sequence: CAISEYRDRAMNTEAFF.

Worth noting for this clonotype: Given a much more abundant clone one base away, this may be a read error. This chain joins TRBV20-1 and TRBJ2-3; tentatively, D is TRBD1 or TRBD2 (5 bases each). The CDR3 is 14 amino acids. Per the germline V gene, CDR1 is DFQATT and CDR2 is SNEGSKA (reference sequence). The V end lost 7 bases, the J end lost 11 bases, and 25 bases lay between the germline ends. DNA of the CDR3: TGCAGTGTTAGGGACCCACTAGATGGAACTCTGCAGTATTTT. Encoded protein: CSVRDPLDGTLQYF.

This clonotype was recorded a few times. This rearrangement joins TRBV7-9 to TRBJ2-1, with D possibly TRBD1 on 6 matching bases. Per the germline V gene, CDR1 is SEHNR and CDR2 is FQNEAQ (reference sequence). Trimming cost V 5 bases and J 4 bases, with 15 bases left between them. The length of the CDR3 is 15 residues. The CDR3 protein is CASSGTGNQYNEQFF. CDR3 nucleotide sequence: TGTGCCAGCAGCGGAACAGGGAACCAATACAATGAGCAGTTCTTC. The variable domain in full, completed from reference TRBV7-9 and TRBJ2-1, reads DTGVSQNPRHKITKRGQNVTFRCDPISEHNRLYWYRQTLGQGPEFLTYFQNEAQLEKSRLLSDRFSAERPKGSFSTLEIQRTEQGDSAMYLCASSGTGNQYNEQFFGPGTRLTVL.